This is a list of T cell receptor beta chains from one sample in a study of blood T cell repertoires in COVID-19. TCRdb's table, derived via immunoSEQ multiplex PCR, lists solely in-frame clones and lacks some. Of fewer than 70,000 clones in the sample, 80% to 95% were seen once. Sequencing input: peripheral blood. The source of these receptors is a woman of 80 years or more with active COVID-19. Each CDR3 is given with its conserved first and last residue. The D gene is left open where the match is weak. Not all rows give a size; the values are once, few, many and, for expanded clones, a class.

D gene: -; J gene: TRBJ2-3; clone size: -; V gene: TRBV5-4; CDR3 DNA: TGTGCCAGCCCAGGGGAGGCAGGGGGATCCACAGATACGCAGTATTTT; CDR3 protein: CASPGEAGGSTDTQYF
D gene: TRBD1; J gene: TRBJ2-5; clone size: -; V gene: TRBV24-1; CDR3 DNA: TGTGCCACCAGTGACCCGACAGGGGGCGGGGAGACCCAGTACTTC; CDR3 protein: CATSDPTGGGETQYF
D gene: -; J gene: TRBJ2-3; clone size: -; V gene: TRBV3-1/TRBV3-2; CDR3 DNA: TGTGCCAGCAGCCAAGAAGGGTCACTAGTTACAGATACGCAGTATTTT; CDR3 protein: CASSQEGSLVTDTQYF
D gene: TRBD1; J gene: TRBJ2-2; clone size: few; V gene: TRBV11-2; CDR3 DNA: TGTGCCAGCAGCTTATTTGGGACAGGGTATGCCGGGGAGCTGTTTTTT; CDR3 protein: CASSLFGTGYAGELFF
D gene: -; J gene: TRBJ1-3; clone size: -; V gene: TRBV4-1; CDR3 DNA: TGCGCCAGCAGCCAAACCCCGGGCTCTGGAAACACCATATATTTT; CDR3 protein: CASSQTPGSGNTIYF
D gene: TRBD1; J gene: TRBJ2-5; clone size: -; V gene: TRBV14; CDR3 DNA: TGTGCCAGCAGCAAAGGGTCCGGGACAGTACAAGAGACCCAGTACTTC; CDR3 protein: CASSKGSGTVQETQYF
D gene: -; J gene: TRBJ1-3; clone size: once; V gene: TRBV18; CDR3 DNA: TGTGCCAGCTCACCTTCCTCAGGAATACGAAACACCATATATTTT; CDR3 protein: CASSPSSGIRNTIYF
D gene: -; J gene: TRBJ2-2; clone size: -; V gene: TRBV28; CDR3 DNA: TGTGCCAGCAGTCCAACGATAGAGGCGAACACCGGGGAGCTGTTTTTT; CDR3 protein: CASSPTIEANTGELFF
D gene: -; J gene: TRBJ2-5; clone size: -; V gene: TRBV11-3; CDR3 DNA: TGTGCCAGCAGCTTATCGCGGAACCAAGAGACCCAGTACTTC; CDR3 protein: CASSLSRNQETQYF
D gene: -; J gene: TRBJ2-7; clone size: -; V gene: TRBV7-9; CDR3 DNA: TGTGCCAGCAGCCCGTCGGGGTTCATCGACGAGCAGTACTTC; CDR3 protein: CASSPSGFIDEQYF
D gene: TRBD1; J gene: TRBJ1-1; clone size: once; V gene: TRBV3-1/TRBV3-2; CDR3 DNA: TGTGCCAGCAGCCAGGGACAGGGCGGCACTGAAGCTTTCTTT; CDR3 protein: CASSQGQGGTEAFF
D gene: TRBD1; J gene: TRBJ2-3; clone size: -; V gene: TRBV5-6; CDR3 DNA: TGTGCCAGCAGGGGACAGGGGTCTTCGCAGTATTTT; CDR3 protein: CASRGQGSSQYF
D gene: -; J gene: TRBJ2-7; clone size: -; V gene: TRBV28; CDR3 DNA: TGTGCCAGCGTCACAGGCAGCTACGAGCAGTACTTC; CDR3 protein: CASVTGSYEQYF
D gene: -; J gene: TRBJ1-1; clone size: -; V gene: TRBV27; CDR3 DNA: TGTGCCAGCACCCCCCTCCCCCTGTTGGTTGGGGCGAACACTGAAGCTTTCTTT; CDR3 protein: CASTPLPLLVGANTEAFF
D gene: TRBD1; J gene: TRBJ1-1; clone size: -; V gene: TRBV25-1; CDR3 DNA: TGTGCCAGCAGTACGACAGGGCTGAACACTGAAGCTTTCTTT; CDR3 protein: CASSTTGLNTEAFF
D gene: TRBD1; J gene: TRBJ2-7; clone size: -; V gene: TRBV28; CDR3 DNA: TGTGCCAGCAATACGCAGGGGGTCCTATACGAGCAGTACTTC; CDR3 protein: CASNTQGVLYEQYF
D gene: TRBD1; J gene: TRBJ1-3; clone size: once; V gene: TRBV30; CDR3 DNA: TGTGCCTGGAGTTTGGGGACAGTGAGCTCTGGAAACACCATATATTTT; CDR3 protein: CAWSLGTVSSGNTIYF
D gene: TRBD2; J gene: TRBJ2-3; clone size: few; V gene: TRBV7-7; CDR3 DNA: TGTGCTAGCAGCCCGGGACTAGGGGTAGATACGCAGTATTTT; CDR3 protein: CASSPGLGVDTQYF
D gene: TRBD2; J gene: TRBJ2-1; clone size: -; V gene: TRBV10-3; CDR3 DNA: TGTGCCATCAGTGGGACGGGAGGCCCGCGGGATGAGCAGTTCTTC; CDR3 protein: CAISGTGGPRDEQFF
D gene: -; J gene: TRBJ2-3; clone size: -; V gene: TRBV5-1; CDR3 DNA: TGCGCCAGCAGCGGCGGGACAGATACGCAGTATTTT; CDR3 protein: CASSGGTDTQYF
D gene: -; J gene: TRBJ2-7; clone size: -; V gene: TRBV5-4; CDR3 DNA: TGTGCCAGCAGCTCGGAGCCCTCCTACGAGCAGTACTTC; CDR3 protein: CASSSEPSYEQYF
D gene: TRBD2; J gene: TRBJ2-3; clone size: -; V gene: TRBV5-6; CDR3 DNA: TGTGCCAGCAGCCCGCTTGGGACTACCCGGAGGCAGTATTTT; CDR3 protein: CASSPLGTTRRQYF
D gene: -; J gene: TRBJ2-5; clone size: -; V gene: TRBV4-2; CDR3 DNA: TGTGCCAGCAGCCATGATAACCGGACAGTGGATGTAGAGACCCAGTACTTC; CDR3 protein: CASSHDNRTVDVETQYF